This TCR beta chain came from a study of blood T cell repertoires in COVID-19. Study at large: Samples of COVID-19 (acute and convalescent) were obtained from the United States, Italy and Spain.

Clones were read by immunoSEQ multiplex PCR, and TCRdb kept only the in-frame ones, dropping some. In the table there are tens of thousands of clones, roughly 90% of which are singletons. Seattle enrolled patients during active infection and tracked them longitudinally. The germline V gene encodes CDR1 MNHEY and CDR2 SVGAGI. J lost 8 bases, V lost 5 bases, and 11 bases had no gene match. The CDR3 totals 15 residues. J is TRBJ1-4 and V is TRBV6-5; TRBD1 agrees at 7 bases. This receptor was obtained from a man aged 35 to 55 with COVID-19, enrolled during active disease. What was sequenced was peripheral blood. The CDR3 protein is CASSLAGGIVEKLFF. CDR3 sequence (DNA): TGTGCCAGCAGTCTTGCAGGGGGTATAGTCGAAAAACTGTTTTTT.